Presented here are 32 T cell receptor beta chains from one specimen sequenced in a study of blood T cell repertoires in COVID-19. Measured with immunoSEQ multiplex PCR; TCRdb has only the in-frame clones, and not every one. The table has approximately 250,000 clones, nearly 85% seen once. The sequenced sample consisted of peripheral blood. All receptors derive from a human donor in a cohort sampled during active COVID-19.

The chain recombines TRBV9 with TRBJ2-5; 7 bases map to TRBD2. With 1 base clipped from V and 2 bases from J, the junction kept 5 bases outside the gene matches. There are 15 residues in the CDR3. Looked up from germline, CDR1 is SGDLS and CDR2 is YYNGEE. The CDR3 DNA reads TGTGCCAGCAGCGTAAGAGGTAGCGGGCAAGAGACCCAGTACTTC. Translating gives CASSVRGSGQETQYF.

V and J are TRBV7-2 and TRBJ1-5; D possibly corresponds to TRBD1 (5 bases). Germline-derived CDR1 and CDR2 are SGHTA and FQGNSA. V lost 5 bases and J lost 6, with 17 bases in between. This CDR3 comprises 15 residues. CDR3 bases: TGTGCCAGCAGCCCGACAGTCTCCATTGGTCAGCCCCAGCATTTT. This encodes CASSPTVSIGQPQHF.

This rearrangement joins TRBV7-9 to TRBJ2-5, with 10 bases fitting TRBD2. Looked up from germline, CDR1 is SEHNR and CDR2 is FQNEAQ (reference sequence). This CDR3 has 15 residues. The J segment lost 4 bases and the V segment lost 5 bases, leaving 7 bases of the junction unmatched. CDR3 in amino acids: CASSQPGLATETQYF. The CDR3 region has the DNA TGTGCCAGCAGCCAGCCGGGACTAGCGACAGAGACCCAGTACTTC.

V usage is TRBV28 and J usage is TRBJ2-5; 7 nucleotides line up with TRBD1. CDR1 MDHEN and CDR2 SYDVKM come from the germline V gene. V lost 7 bases and J lost 2; bases outside the gene matches: 4. CDR3 length: 13 residues. The CDR3 DNA sequence: TGTGCCAGCAACCCAGGGGGACAAGAGACCCAGTACTTC. It encodes CASNPGGQETQYF.

CDR3 sequence: CASRRDRYEQYF. The CDR3, as DNA: TGTGCCAGCAGGCGGGACAGATACGAGCAGTACTTC. The chain uses TRBV6-5 and TRBJ2-7; TRBD1 might be the D (7 bases). The V end was cut by 6 bases, the J end by 4 bases, with 10 bases between. Germline CDR1 reads MNHEY; CDR2 reads SVGAGI. This CDR3 region has 12 residues.

The rearrangement joins TRBV6-5 to TRBJ1-1; unclear D gene. Per germline, CDR1 MNHEY and CDR2 SVGAGI. Trimming took off 6 bases at V and 1 base at J, with 15 bases between the two ends. CDR3 size: 15 residues. The CDR3 loop reads CASSPRSSGNTEAFF. CDR3 coding DNA: TGTGCCAGCAGCCCCCGCTCCTCGGGGAACACTGAAGCTTTCTTT.

As to this clone: Other nucleotide sequences in the sample specify the same CDR3. The chain links TRBV7-2 to TRBJ2-5, with 8 bases aligning to TRBD2. CDR3 size: 14 residues. The germline gives CDR1 SGHTA, CDR2 FQGNSA. V was pared by 5 bases and J by 4 bases, with 6 bases of the junction left unmatched. The CDR3 DNA follows: TGTGCCAGCAGCCCCGGGGGGGGTACAGAGACCCAGTACTTC. This codes for CASSPGGGTETQYF.

In its sample, this clone was seen a few times. The chain links TRBV5-4 to TRBJ2-2, with D possibly being TRBD1 (5 bases). The V gene's germline CDR1 is SGHNT and CDR2 YYREEE (reference sequence). The CDR3 covers 14 residues. Trimming shortened V by 4 bases and J by 3 bases, and 10 bases separated the two germline ends. The CDR3 nucleotides are TGTGCCAGCAGCCCCCCAGGGTACACCGGGGAGCTGTTTTTT. Residues: CASSPPGYTGELFF.

The chain is built from TRBV7-2 and TRBJ1-2, with D perhaps TRBD1 (6 bases). The CDR3 length is 15 residues. Germline assignment: CDR1 SGHTA and CDR2 FQGNSA. V lost 0 bases to trimming and J lost 4 bases, with 12 bases between them. CDR3 sequence (DNA): TGTGCCAGCAGCTTAGCGGGAGACAGGTTCTATGGCTACACCTTC. Amino acid sequence: CASSLAGDRFYGYTF.

The table lists this clone with many counts. This rearrangement joins TRBV15 to TRBJ2-1; tentative D call: TRBD1 (6 bases). CDR3 length: 15 amino acids. Trimming took 1 base from V and 5 from J, leaving 12 bases between them. CDR1 and CDR2 from the germline V gene are LNHNV and YYDKDF (reference sequence). The CDR3 DNA is TGTGCCACCAGCAGAGGAGGGGGACGGCACAATGAGCAGTTCTTC. It encodes CATSRGGGRHNEQFF. The entire variable domain, with the rest obtained from reference TRBV15 and TRBJ2-1, is as follows: DAMVIQNPRYQVTQFGKPVTLSCSQTLNHNVMYWYQQKSSQAPKLLFHYYDKDFNNEADTPDNFQSRRPNTSFCFLDIRSPGLGDTAMYLCATSRGGGRHNEQFFGPGTRLTVL.

This chain joins TRBV6-4 and TRBJ1-4, with 7 bases lining up with TRBD1. The CDR3 totals 13 residues. J gave up 3 bases and V 6 bases, and 1 base lay outside the gene matches. Germline V gene data show CDR1 as MRHNA and CDR2 as SNTAGT. The CDR3 here is CASSRGANEKLFF. CDR3 sequence (DNA): TGTGCCAGCAGCAGGGGGGCTAATGAAAAACTGTTTTTT.

V and J are TRBV11-2 and TRBJ1-5; the D is unclear. This CDR3 has 14 amino acids. Per the germline V gene, CDR1 is SGHAT and CDR2 is FQNNGV. The ends were cut back, 5 bases at V and 1 base at J, with 9 bases in the middle. The CDR3 region has the DNA TGTGCCAGCAGCCCTTCGTTGAGCAATCAGCCCCAGCATTTT. Encoded protein: CASSPSLSNQPQHF. The whole variable domain, filled in from reference TRBV11-2 and TRBJ1-5, reads EAGVAQSPRYKIIEKRQSVAFWCNPISGHATLYWYQQILGQGPKLLIQFQNNGVVDDSQLPKDRFSAERLKGVDSTLKIQPAKLEDSAVYLCASSPSLSNQPQHFGDGTRLSIL.

This chain connects TRBV3-1 (or the pseudogene TRBV3-2) to TRBJ2-1; 14 nucleotides line up with TRBD2. This CDR3 spans 19 amino acids. After removal of 1 base from V and 4 bases from J, the junction contained 9 bases not matched to a gene. Germline V lookup: CDR1 LGHDT, CDR2 YNNKEL (reference sequence). The CDR3 loop reads CASSQAGLAGGRGYNEQFF. The DNA for the CDR3 is TGTGCCAGCAGCCAAGCCGGACTAGCGGGGGGCCGGGGATACAATGAGCAGTTCTTC.

The gene calls are TRBV7-9 and TRBJ2-7; possible D gene TRBD1, 5 bases. This CDR3 has 18 residues. CDR1 is SEHNR, CDR2 FQNEAQ, per germline (reference sequence). The germline V and J ends were trimmed by 5 bases and 2 bases, with 25 bases remaining between them. The CDR3 reads CASSLEGAPGTATYEQYF. The CDR3 nucleotides are TGTGCCAGCAGCCTTGAAGGGGCCCCCGGAACAGCTACCTACGAGCAGTACTTC.

This chain uses TRBV7-9 with TRBJ2-5; D uncertain. Germline V gene lookup returns CDR1 SEHNR and CDR2 FQNEAQ (reference sequence). V lost 2 bases, J lost 5 bases, and 6 bases lay in between. This CDR3 spans 12 amino acids. The CDR3 loop reads CASSLSSETQYF. The CDR3 DNA reads as TGTGCCAGCAGCTTAAGTAGTGAGACCCAGTACTTC.

This sequence joins TRBV5-3 and TRBJ2-3, with TRBD2 matching over 7 bases. TRBV5-3 is an ORF, and what it does is uncertain. V shed 0 bases, J shed 3 bases, and the junction held 16 bases outside the gene matches. This CDR3 is built from 19 residues. CDR3 residues: CARSLVTALTSLPTDTQYF. CDR3 bases: TGTGCCAGAAGCTTGGTAACAGCCCTGACTAGCCTCCCTACAGATACGCAGTATTTT.

This rearrangement joins TRBV13 to TRBJ2-2; 10 nucleotides line up with TRBD2. This CDR3 has 19 amino acids. V gave up 1 base and J gave up 4 bases; unmatched junction bases: 12. CDR1 and CDR2 (germline): PRHDT, FYEKMQ (reference sequence). CDR3 coding DNA: TGTGCCAGCAGCTTAGACCCCCAGCTTAGCGGGGGGCCCACCGGGGAGCTGTTTTTT. Protein: CASSLDPQLSGGPTGELFF.

The chain uses TRBV3-1 (or the pseudogene TRBV3-2) and TRBJ2-7, with 8 positions matching TRBD1. Losses at the gene ends were 5 bases for V and 5 bases for J; bases not matched to a gene: 14. This CDR3 comprises 16 residues. From germline, CDR1 is LGHDT and CDR2 YNNKEL (reference sequence). CDR3 bases: TGTGCCAGCAGCTCACCGTCCCAGGGGGCTCAGAACGAGCAGTACTTC. Protein: CASSSPSQGAQNEQYF.

The chain employs TRBV29-1 and TRBJ2-1; 8 bases are shared with TRBD1. The junction had 19 bases not matched to a gene; V was cut back by 6 bases and J by 6 bases. CDR3 length equals 17 residues. CDR1 is SQVTM and CDR2 is ANQGSEA in the germline V gene. The CDR3 sequence: CSVGGVLTGAIINEQFF. CDR3 sequence (DNA): TGCAGCGTGGGCGGGGTTTTGACAGGGGCTATAATCAATGAGCAGTTCTTC.

The chain combines TRBV4-1 with TRBJ2-3, with D possibly being TRBD2 (6 bases). Per germline, CDR1 MGHRA and CDR2 YSYEKL. Deletions cut 2 bases from V and 4 bases from J, with 10 bases between. This CDR3 region has 14 residues. The CDR3 reads CASSQTGEADTQYF. The CDR3 nucleotides read TGCGCCAGCAGCCAAACGGGGGAGGCAGATACGCAGTATTTT.

The gene calls are TRBV5-6 and TRBJ1-3; tentatively, D is TRBD1 (6 bases). Trimming pared 0 bases from V and 0 bases from J, leaving 13 bases between. This CDR3 region has 17 residues. Germline V gene sequence: CDR1 SGHDT, CDR2 YYEEEE. This CDR3 is CASSLVGQRYSGNTIYF. CDR3 bases: TGTGCCAGCAGCTTGGTAGGACAGAGATACTCTGGAAACACCATATATTTT.

The CDR3 bases are TGTGCCAGCAGCTATATGACAAACCCGAATTCACCCCTCCACTTT. Amino acids: CASSYMTNPNSPLHF. This chain links TRBV3-1 (or the pseudogene TRBV3-2) with TRBJ1-6; the D is unclear. The ends were cut back, 5 bases at V and 7 bases at J, with 15 bases in the middle. The CDR3 is made up of 15 amino acids. From germline, CDR1 is LGHDT and CDR2 YNNKEL (reference sequence).

The chain employs TRBV20-1 and TRBJ2-7; unclear D gene. Trimming pared 3 bases from V and 6 bases from J, leaving 15 bases between. The CDR3 totals 13 residues. CDR1 is DFQATT and CDR2 is SNEGSKA in the germline V gene (reference sequence). CDR3: CSASSSTKSEQYF. In DNA, the CDR3 is TGCAGTGCTAGTTCTTCTACTAAGAGCGAGCAGTACTTC.

The chain recombines TRBV7-2 with TRBJ2-1; no reliable D call. Trimming cost V 1 base and J 7 bases, with 8 bases left between them. CDR1 is SGHTA, CDR2 FQGNSA, per germline. The CDR3 extends over 13 amino acids. The CDR3 bases are TGTGCCAGCAGCTTAGAGCGAGGAAATGAGCAGTTCTTC. Its translation: CASSLERGNEQFF.

J is TRBJ2-5 and V is TRBV19, with D perhaps matching TRBD1 (6 bases). Germline V gene sequence: CDR1 LNHDA, CDR2 SQIVND (reference sequence). This CDR3 spans 16 amino acids. Trimming took off 5 bases at V and 6 bases at J, with 22 bases between the two ends. As DNA, the CDR3 is TGTGCCAGTAGTGCGAGCGGACAGTTTTTGGTCCAGACCCAGTACTTC. Protein: CASSASGQFLVQTQYF.

This sequence joins TRBV7-9 and TRBJ1-1; possible D gene TRBD1, 5 bases. This CDR3 contains 16 residues. Germline lookup yields CDR1 SEHNR and CDR2 FQNEAQ (reference sequence). V was shortened by 2 bases and J by 1 base, with 14 bases between the two germline ends. The CDR3 DNA reads as TGTGCCAGCAGCTTAAGCCAGGGATCCGAGAACACTGAAGCTTTCTTT. It is translated as CASSLSQGSENTEAFF.

The genes are TRBV5-1 and TRBJ2-7, with 10 bases aligning to TRBD2. CDR3 length equals 14 residues. Germline V gene lookup returns CDR1 SGHRS and CDR2 YFSETQ. The trim removed 3 bases at V and 7 bases at J, leaving 7 bases unmatched. The CDR3 region is CASSSSGRAGEQYF. The CDR3 nucleotides read TGCGCCAGCAGCTCCAGCGGGAGGGCAGGGGAGCAGTACTTC.

This rearrangement joins TRBV6-5 to TRBJ2-7, with D possibly being TRBD1 (6 bases). Germline loops: CDR1 MNHEY, CDR2 SVGAGI. Trimming stripped 3 bases from V and 6 bases from J, with 18 bases between. The CDR3 is 15 amino acids. CDR3 DNA: TGTGCCAGCAGTTATCGTGGACAGTGGATGGGCGAGCAGTACTTC. Translation: CASSYRGQWMGEQYF.

The chain is built from TRBV19 and TRBJ2-1; 11 bases are shared with TRBD2. The CDR3 covers 17 residues. Germline V gives CDR1 LNHDA, CDR2 SQIVND (reference sequence). Trimming took 5 bases from V and 2 from J; bases not matched to a gene: 8. The CDR3 protein is CASSPRLAGSPYNEQFF. The CDR3 DNA reads as TGTGCCAGTAGTCCGAGACTAGCGGGGTCCCCCTACAATGAGCAGTTCTTC.

The chain is built from TRBV18 and TRBJ1-5; D is uncertain. The CDR3 length is 13 residues. CDR1 is KGHSH, CDR2 LQKENI, per germline. V gave up 6 bases and J gave up 7 bases, with 13 bases separating them. CDR3 sequence: CASSLTLGQPQHF. The CDR3 DNA sequence: TGTGCCAGCTCCCTTACACTCGGGCAGCCCCAGCATTTT.

The chain couples TRBV4-2 to TRBJ2-2; 7 nucleotides align to TRBD2. V shed 6 bases, J shed 6 bases, and the junction held 7 bases outside the gene matches. This CDR3 has 14 residues. CDR1 and CDR2 from the germline V gene are LGHNA and YNFKEQ. CDR3 nucleotide sequence: TGTGCCAGCAGAGGCGGGAGAATCTCCGGGGAGCTGTTTTTT. Amino acids: CASRGGRISGELFF.

CDR3 sequence: CASSSVQGASNSPLHF. The DNA for the CDR3 is TGTGCCAGCAGTTCCGTACAGGGGGCTTCTAATTCACCCCTCCACTTT. The rearrangement links TRBV6-5 to TRBJ1-6, with 9 bases that match TRBD1. V was pared by 4 bases and J by 6 bases, with 7 bases of the junction left unmatched. The CDR3 length is 16 residues. Germline V gives CDR1 MNHEY, CDR2 SVGAGI.